This T cell receptor (beta chain) derives from a study of cytomegalovirus exposure and HLA in healthy donors. The PCR contained 60 Vbeta and 13 Jbeta primers. The method was immunoSEQ multiplex PCR; TCRdb's version includes in-frame clones alone and lacks a portion of them. The data contain 150,000 to 200,000 clones, around three quarters of them seen just once; the ten biggest clones take up 2% to 2.5%. CDR1 SGHAT and CDR2 FQNNGV come from the germline V gene. CDR3 length: 14 residues. With 6 bases clipped from V and 6 bases from J, the junction kept 4 bases outside the gene matches. The material sequenced was PBMCs. This sequence originates from a woman in her fifties or sixties in good health and CMV-seronegative. This chain links TRBV11-2 with TRBJ2-1; 11 bases are shared with TRBD2. The chain's CDR3 is CASSHSGGANEQFF. DNA for the CDR3: TGTGCCAGCAGTCATAGCGGGGGGGCCAATGAGCAGTTCTTC.